Each of the 27 T cell receptor beta chains below was sequenced from the same sample in a study of blood T cell repertoires in COVID-19. The repertoire was sequenced with immunoSEQ multiplex PCR; TCRdb's copy has only in-frame clones and lacks some. This table has over 200,000 clones, less than 90% appearing once. Input material: peripheral blood. These receptors all stem from a man aged 40-49 years with acute or convalescent COVID-19.

The J gene is TRBJ2-1, the V gene TRBV9; TRBD2 agrees at 9 bases. The V segment lost 4 bases and the J segment 7 bases; nucleotides outside the gene matches: 12. Germline V gene lookup returns CDR1 SGDLS and CDR2 YYNGEE. This CDR3 comprises 16 residues. The CDR3 loop reads CASSPLGAGGGNEQFF. CDR3 nucleotides: TGTGCCAGCAGCCCGCTGGGGGCGGGAGGGGGAAATGAGCAGTTCTTC.

The rearrangement joins TRBV5-1 to TRBJ2-1; 8 bases are a match to TRBD2. There are 13 residues in the CDR3. The trim removed 2 bases at V and 11 bases at J, leaving 6 bases unmatched. CDR1 and CDR2 from the germline V gene are SGHRS and YFSETQ. The CDR3, as DNA: TGCGCCAGCAGCTTAGGAGTAGCGGGACAGCAGTTCTTC. Its protein is CASSLGVAGQQFF.

The CDR3 nucleotides are TGTGCCAGCAGTTTAAGAGGGAGGGAGCAGTACTTC. Residues: CASSLRGREQYF. The chain carries TRBV27 and TRBJ2-7; weak D call: TRBD2 (6 bases). Trimming pared 2 bases from V and 7 bases from J, leaving 9 bases between. CDR3 length: 12 amino acids. Germline V gives CDR1 MNHEY, CDR2 SMNVEV (reference sequence).

This chain links TRBV7-8 with TRBJ1-2, with D perhaps TRBD1 (5 bases). Germline V gene data show CDR1 as SGHVS and CDR2 as FQNEAQ. The CDR3 is 12 residues long. Trimming removed 2 bases at V and 8 bases at J, with 9 bases between. The CDR3 reads CASSLQGRGYTF. CDR3 coding DNA: TGTGCCAGCAGCTTACAGGGTCGCGGCTACACCTTC.

J is TRBJ2-3 and V is TRBV27, with 8 positions matching TRBD2. The germline CDR1 and CDR2 sequences are MNHEY and SMNVEV (reference sequence). The J segment lost 3 bases and the V segment lost 1 base, leaving 6 bases of the junction unmatched. This CDR3 contains 16 residues. Here the CDR3 DNA reads TGTGCCAGCAGTTTATTCGGGGGGGCCTTTACAGATACGCAGTATTTT. Translated: CASSLFGGAFTDTQYF.

This sequence joins TRBV15 and TRBJ2-1; D not certain. V was trimmed by 3 bases and J by 6 bases, leaving 6 bases between them. The CDR3 length is 12 residues. Germline V lookup: CDR1 LNHNV, CDR2 YYDKDF (reference sequence). CDR3 coding DNA: TGTGCCACCAGCAGGGCCAGCAATGAGCAGTTCTTC. Amino acid sequence: CATSRASNEQFF.

DNA for the CDR3: TGTGCCAGCAGCCCTCAAATTCGGGGAGATACGCAGTATTTT. Residues: CASSPQIRGDTQYF. The chain combines TRBV4-2 with TRBJ2-3, with TRBD2 as a possible D gene (5 bases). The germline V gene has CDR1 LGHNA and CDR2 YNFKEQ. V shed 4 bases and J shed 5 bases, with 13 bases lying between them. The CDR3 runs 14 residues.

The chain uses TRBV2 and TRBJ2-7; TRBD1 matches 8 bases. With 7 bases clipped from V and 0 bases from J, the junction kept 8 bases outside the gene matches. The CDR3 loop spans 15 amino acids. Germline loops: CDR1 SNHLY, CDR2 FYNNEI. The DNA of the CDR3 is TGTGCCAGCACAAGACAGGGGCCCTCCTCCTACGAGCAGTACTTC. It codes for CASTRQGPSSYEQYF.

The CDR3 region is CASSAWTGFESYEQYF. Here the CDR3 DNA reads TGTGCCAGCAGTGCCTGGACAGGGTTTGAAAGCTACGAGCAGTACTTC. The V call is TRBV6-1, the J call TRBJ2-7, with 8 nucleotides matching TRBD1. V gave up 4 bases and J gave up 3 bases; unmatched junction bases: 11. The length of the CDR3 is 16 residues. Germline V lookup: CDR1 MNHNS, CDR2 SASEGT.

J is TRBJ1-5 and V is TRBV29-1; the match to TRBD1 covers 8 bases. V trimming: 7 bases; J trimming: 1 base; junction bases outside the gene matches: 9. CDR3 length: 15 amino acids. Germline values: CDR1 SQVTM, CDR2 ANQGSEA. CDR3 nucleotide sequence: TGCAGCGCCCGACAGGGGACTACAAGCAATCAGCCCCAGCATTTT. Translating gives CSARQGTTSNQPQHF.

V gene TRBV11-2 combines with J gene TRBJ2-7, with TRBD1 matching over 9 bases. This CDR3 is 14 amino acids long. V was pared by 5 bases and J by 4 bases, with 6 bases of the junction left unmatched. Per germline, CDR1 SGHAT and CDR2 FQNNGV. The CDR3 nucleotides are TGTGCCAGCAGCCCGCCGGGACAGGGTTACGAGCAGTACTTC. Translating gives CASSPPGQGYEQYF.

This clone came up a few times. The genes are TRBV5-1 and TRBJ1-1; 7 bases fit TRBD1. The junction had 7 bases not matched to a gene; V was cut back by 3 bases and J by 5 bases. The CDR3 spans 14 residues. Germline CDR1 reads SGHRS; CDR2 reads YFSETQ. The CDR3 sequence: CASSWQGGETEAFF. In nucleotides, the CDR3 is TGCGCCAGCAGCTGGCAGGGGGGCGAGACTGAAGCTTTCTTT. Filled out from reference TRBV5-1 and TRBJ1-1, the complete variable domain reads KAGVTQTPRYLIKTRGQQVTLSCSPISGHRSVSWYQQTPGQGLQFLFEYFSETQRNKGNFPGRFSGRQFSNSRSEMNVSTLELGDSALYLCASSWQGGETEAFFGQGTRLTVV.

The chain uses TRBV27 and TRBJ1-3; 8 nucleotides agree with TRBD1. With V trimmed by 5 bases and J by 1 base, 7 bases remained unmatched. Germline CDR1 is MNHEY and CDR2 is SMNVEV (reference sequence). The CDR3 covers 16 residues. The chain's CDR3 is CASSPRTGLSGNTIYF. CDR3 coding DNA: TGTGCCAGCAGTCCTCGGACAGGGCTATCTGGAAACACCATATATTTT.

The rearrangement links TRBV20-1 to TRBJ1-5; 9 nucleotides line up with TRBD1. The CDR3 has 14 amino acids. V lost 3 bases to trimming and J lost 6 bases; unmatched junction nucleotides: 6. Per germline, CDR1 DFQATT and CDR2 SNEGSKA (reference sequence). CDR3 coding DNA: TGCAGTGCTAGTACCACAGGGGGCGGTCAGCCCCAGCATTTT. It specifies CSASTTGGGQPQHF.

The chain couples TRBV25-1 to TRBJ1-4; D remains ambiguous. The CDR3 runs to 15 residues. CDR1 and CDR2 (germline): MGHDK, SYGVNS. V was clipped by 5 bases and J by 8 bases, with 18 bases between them. The CDR3 is CASSTNGKSREKLFF. In DNA form, the CDR3 reads TGTGCCAGCAGTACAAACGGGAAGTCCAGGGAAAAACTGTTTTTT.

This clone appeared once. This chain links TRBV7-7 with TRBJ2-5, with 8 bases aligning to TRBD2. The CDR3 loop spans 14 amino acids. Germline CDR1 and CDR2: SSHAT and FNYEAQ (reference sequence). After removal of 2 bases from V and 3 bases from J, the junction contained 2 bases not matched to a gene. The CDR3 DNA reads TGTGCCAGCAGCTTACGAGCGGGGGAAGAGACCCAGTACTTC. It specifies CASSLRAGEETQYF.

The chain has TRBV28 and TRBJ2-3; perhaps TRBD2 as D (6 bases). The CDR3 is 17 amino acids. From germline, CDR1 is MDHEN and CDR2 SYDVKM. Trimming cost V 2 bases and J 0 bases, with 15 bases left between them. The CDR3 loop reads CASSLLGGGRSTDTQYF. The CDR3 DNA is TGTGCCAGCAGTTTACTTGGAGGAGGGAGGAGCACAGATACGCAGTATTTT.

This chain links TRBV9 with TRBJ1-2; 10 bases are a match to TRBD1. Germline loops: CDR1 SGDLS, CDR2 YYNGEE. The length of the CDR3 is 17 residues. With V trimmed by 3 bases and J by 6 bases, 14 bases remained unmatched. The CDR3, as DNA: TGTGCCAGCAGCGGCGCGACAGGGGGCCCCATTTATGATGGCTACACCTTC. Translated: CASSGATGGPIYDGYTF. Combining the CDR3 with reference TRBV9 and TRBJ1-2 gives the whole variable domain DSGVTQTPKHLITATGQRVTLRCSPRSGDLSVYWYQQSLDQGLQFLIQYYNGEERAKGNILERFSAQQFPDLHSELNLSSLELGDSALYFCASSGATGGPIYDGYTFGSGTRLTVV.

The chain uses TRBV24-1 and TRBJ2-1; D unclear. Per germline, CDR1 KGHDR and CDR2 SFDVKD. The CDR3 totals 16 residues. The V gene lost 0 bases and the J gene lost 0 bases, with 8 bases spanning the gap. The CDR3 spells CATSDLSRSSYNEQFF. The CDR3 nucleotides are TGTGCCACCAGTGATTTGAGTCGGAGCTCCTACAATGAGCAGTTCTTC.

The chain carries TRBV27 and TRBJ1-1; 10 bases are a match to TRBD1. The CDR3 totals 15 residues. CDR1 is MNHEY and CDR2 is SMNVEV in the germline V gene (reference sequence). V lost 2 bases, J lost 3 bases, and 3 bases stayed unmatched. The CDR3 sequence: CASSLKDRGDTEAFF. The CDR3 region has the DNA TGTGCCAGCAGTTTAAAGGACAGGGGGGACACTGAAGCTTTCTTT.

This chain connects TRBV6-1 to TRBJ2-7; TRBD2 matches 7 bases. This CDR3 has 15 residues. J gave up 0 bases and V 8 bases, and 10 bases lay outside the gene matches. The V gene's germline CDR1 is MNHNS and CDR2 SASEGT. The CDR3 loop is CASAPAGGSSYEQYF. The CDR3 DNA follows: TGTGCCAGCGCCCCGGCGGGCGGGAGCTCCTACGAGCAGTACTTC.

In DNA, the CDR3 is TGTGCCAGCAGCTCTGAGGACAGGCAGCAGTACTTC. It codes for CASSSEDRQQYF. This chain uses TRBV7-9 with TRBJ2-7; 7 nucleotides agree with TRBD1. The junction had 5 bases not matched to a gene; V was cut back by 4 bases and J by 8 bases. The CDR3 is 12 amino acids. The germline gives CDR1 SEHNR, CDR2 FQNEAQ (reference sequence).

V and J are TRBV9 and TRBJ1-3; D is possibly TRBD1 (6 bases). V was cut by 5 bases and J by 0 bases, with 15 bases left in between. CDR1 SGDLS and CDR2 YYNGEE come from the germline V gene. The CDR3 contains 16 residues. CDR3 sequence reads: CASSLGDTFSGNTIYF. For the CDR3, the DNA is TGTGCCAGCAGTCTCGGGGACACCTTCTCTGGAAACACCATATATTTT.

This sequence joins TRBV7-9 and TRBJ1-4; TRBD1 aligns across 7 bases. CDR3 size: 15 residues. With 5 bases clipped from V and 3 bases from J, the junction kept 6 bases outside the gene matches. Germline lookup yields CDR1 SEHNR and CDR2 FQNEAQ (reference sequence). The CDR3 region is CASSARQGANEKLFF. CDR3 DNA: TGTGCCAGCAGCGCCCGCCAGGGGGCTAATGAAAAACTGTTTTTT.

The gene calls are TRBV5-1 and TRBJ1-2, with a possible D match to TRBD1 (6 bases). The CDR3 is 15 residues long. The V gene's germline CDR1 is SGHRS and CDR2 YFSETQ. V gave up 3 bases and J gave up 8 bases, with 20 bases separating them. The CDR3, as DNA: TGCGCCAGCAGCTCCCTAGAACAGGGAGTTGGGGGCTACACCTTC. It specifies CASSSLEQGVGGYTF.

The rearrangement joins TRBV18 to TRBJ2-3, with 9 bases matching TRBD1. CDR1 is KGHSH and CDR2 is LQKENI in the germline V gene. The CDR3 loop spans 15 amino acids. The V gene end was trimmed by 3 bases and the J gene end by 6 bases; junction bases not matched to a gene: 7. Here the CDR3 reads CASSPTGTGTDTQYF. CDR3 sequence (DNA): TGTGCCAGCTCACCTACCGGGACAGGGACCGATACGCAGTATTTT.

In its sample, this clone was seen a few times. CDR3 region: CATSRDRGREQYF. CDR3 in DNA: TGTGCCACCAGCAGGGACAGGGGGCGCGAGCAGTACTTC. The chain has TRBV15 and TRBJ2-7, with TRBD1 matching 11 bases. In germline, CDR1 is LNHNV, CDR2 YYDKDF (reference sequence). This CDR3 has 13 amino acids. V lost 3 bases to trimming and J lost 6 bases; unmatched junction nucleotides: 1.